Here is one T cell receptor beta chain with its context. The protocol was immunoSEQ multiplex PCR, while the TCRdb copy is restricted to in-frame clones and leaves out a portion. The table has over 130,000 clones, around four fifths seen once; the top ten hold around 3.2%. Germline-derived CDR1 and CDR2 are SGHKS and YYEKEE (reference sequence). The CDR3 has 14 residues. Trimming pared 0 bases from V and 8 bases from J, leaving 14 bases between. This specimen belongs to a study of blood T cell repertoires in COVID-19. The chain joins TRBV5-5 to TRBJ1-2; D ambiguous. The TCR sequence derives from a woman between 45 and 65 years old with acute COVID-19. Sequenced material: PBMCs or T cells enriched from blood (not recorded which). In nucleotides, the CDR3 is TGTGCCAGCAGCTTGGCTTTCCCGGGTTTAGGCTACACCTTC. Its translation is CASSLAFPGLGYTF.